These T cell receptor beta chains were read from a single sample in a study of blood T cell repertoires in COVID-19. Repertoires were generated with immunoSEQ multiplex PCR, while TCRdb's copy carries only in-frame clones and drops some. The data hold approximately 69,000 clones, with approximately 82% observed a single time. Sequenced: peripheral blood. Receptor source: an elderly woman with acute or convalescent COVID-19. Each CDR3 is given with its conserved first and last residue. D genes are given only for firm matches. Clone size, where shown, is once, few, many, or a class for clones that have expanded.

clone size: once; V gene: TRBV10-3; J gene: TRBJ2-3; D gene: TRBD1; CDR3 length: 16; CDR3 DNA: TGTGCCATCAGTGATTCTGTCGGGACAGGGGAGCGAACGCAGTATTTT; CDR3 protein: CAISDSVGTGERTQYF
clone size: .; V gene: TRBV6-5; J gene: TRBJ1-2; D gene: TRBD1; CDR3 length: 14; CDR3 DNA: TGTGCCAGCAGTTGGGACAGGGACGTTTATGGCTACACCTTC; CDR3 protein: CASSWDRDVYGYTF
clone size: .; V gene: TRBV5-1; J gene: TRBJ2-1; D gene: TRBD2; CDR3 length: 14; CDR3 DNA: TGCGCCAGCAGCGCAGCGGGGAAAGGGAATGAGCAGTTCTTC; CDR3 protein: CASSAAGKGNEQFF
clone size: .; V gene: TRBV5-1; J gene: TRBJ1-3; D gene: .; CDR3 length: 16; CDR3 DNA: TGCGCCAGCAGCTTGGATCAGGGGAACTCTGGAAACACCATATATTTT; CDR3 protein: CASSLDQGNSGNTIYF
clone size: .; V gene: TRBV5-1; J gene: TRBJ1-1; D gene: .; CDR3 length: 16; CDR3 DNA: TGCGCCAGCAGCTTGGCGGAGGGAGGGGGACGTGATGAAGCTTTCTTT; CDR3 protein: CASSLAEGGGRDEAFF
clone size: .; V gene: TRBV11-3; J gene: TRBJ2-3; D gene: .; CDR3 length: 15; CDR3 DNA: TGTGCCAGCAGCTTAGTACGCACTAGCACAGATACGCAGTATTTT; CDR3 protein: CASSLVRTSTDTQYF
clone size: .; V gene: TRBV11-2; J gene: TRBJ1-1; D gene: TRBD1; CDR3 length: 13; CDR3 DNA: TGTGCCAGCAGCTTGGGACAGTTCACTGAAGCTTTCTTT; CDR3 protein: CASSLGQFTEAFF
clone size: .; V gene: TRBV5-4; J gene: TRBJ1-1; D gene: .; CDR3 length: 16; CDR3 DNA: TGTGCCAGCAGCCCACCGCGGGTTGGTGGGTACACTGAAGCTTTCTTT; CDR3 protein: CASSPPRVGGYTEAFF
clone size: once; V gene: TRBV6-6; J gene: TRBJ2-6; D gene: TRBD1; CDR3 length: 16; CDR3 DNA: TGTGCCAGCAGTTCTCGACAGGGAGCTGGGGCCAACGTCCTGACTTTC; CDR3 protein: CASSSRQGAGANVLTF
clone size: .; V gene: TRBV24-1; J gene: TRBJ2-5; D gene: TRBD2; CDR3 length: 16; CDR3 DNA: TGTGCCACCAGTGATTTGCAAGGTAGCGGGCAAGAGACCCAGTACTTC; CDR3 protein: CATSDLQGSGQETQYF
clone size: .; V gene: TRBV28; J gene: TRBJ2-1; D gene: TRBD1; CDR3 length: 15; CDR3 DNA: TGTGCCAGCAGCCCTCGAGACAGGGCCTACAATGAGCAGTTCTTC; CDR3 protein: CASSPRDRAYNEQFF
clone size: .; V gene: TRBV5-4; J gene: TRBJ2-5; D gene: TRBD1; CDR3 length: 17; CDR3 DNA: TGTGCCAGCAGCTCGCTCCGGGACAGGGGGCGCCAGGAGACCCAGTACTTC; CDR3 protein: CASSSLRDRGRQETQYF
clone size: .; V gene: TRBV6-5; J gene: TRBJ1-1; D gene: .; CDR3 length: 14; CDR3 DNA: TGTGCCAGCATGCGGACTGTGACTCCCGGGTCGACTTTCTTT; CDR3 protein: CASMRTVTPGSTFF
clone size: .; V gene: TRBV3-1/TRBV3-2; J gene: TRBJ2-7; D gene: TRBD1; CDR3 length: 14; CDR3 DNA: TGTGCCAGCAGCCAGGGGACAGGGGCGAGAGAGCAGTACTTC; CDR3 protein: CASSQGTGAREQYF
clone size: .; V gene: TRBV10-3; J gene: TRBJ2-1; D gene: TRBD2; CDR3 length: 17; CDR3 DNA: TGTGCCATCAGAAAGACTAGCGGGGCAAGCTCCTACAATGAGCAGTTCTTC; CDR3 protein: CAIRKTSGASSYNEQFF
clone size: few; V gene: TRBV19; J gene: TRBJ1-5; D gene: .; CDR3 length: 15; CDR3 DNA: TGTGCCAGTATTCTAACCGGGGTAGACAATCAGCCCCAGCATTTT; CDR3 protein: CASILTGVDNQPQHF
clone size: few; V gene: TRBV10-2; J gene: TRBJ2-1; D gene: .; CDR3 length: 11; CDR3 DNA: TGCGCCAGCAGTGTGCAGGCTGAGCAGTTCTTC; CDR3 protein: CASSVQAEQFF
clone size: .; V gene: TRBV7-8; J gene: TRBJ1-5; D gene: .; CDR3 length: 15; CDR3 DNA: TGTGCCAGCAGCTTCAGGGGAGGGGACAATCAGCCCCAGCATTTT; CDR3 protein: CASSFRGGDNQPQHF
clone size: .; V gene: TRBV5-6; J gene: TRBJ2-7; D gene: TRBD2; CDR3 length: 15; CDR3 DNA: TGTGCCAGCAGCTTGGGACTAGCGAGCGGCGTCGAGCAGTACTTC; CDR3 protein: CASSLGLASGVEQYF
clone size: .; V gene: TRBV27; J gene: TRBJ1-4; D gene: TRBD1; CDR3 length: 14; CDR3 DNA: TGTGCCAGCAGGCCGTCCGGGACAGGGGAAAAACTGTTTTTT; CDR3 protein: CASRPSGTGEKLFF
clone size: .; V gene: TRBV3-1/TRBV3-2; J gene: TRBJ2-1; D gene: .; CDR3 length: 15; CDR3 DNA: TGTGCCAGCAGCCAAGTAGAAGCCCCCTACAATGAGCAGTTCTTC; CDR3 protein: CASSQVEAPYNEQFF
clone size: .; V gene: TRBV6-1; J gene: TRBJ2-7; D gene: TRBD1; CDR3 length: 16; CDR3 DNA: TGTGCCAGCAGTGATGGACAGGGACGTTCCTCCTACGAGCAGTACTTC; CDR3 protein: CASSDGQGRSSYEQYF
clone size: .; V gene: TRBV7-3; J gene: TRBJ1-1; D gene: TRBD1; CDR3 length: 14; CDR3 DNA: TGTGCCAGCAGCTTAACGGACAGGGGAACTGAAGCTTTCTTT; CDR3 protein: CASSLTDRGTEAFF
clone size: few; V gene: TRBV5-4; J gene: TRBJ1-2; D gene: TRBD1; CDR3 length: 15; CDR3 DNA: TGTGCCAGCAGCCGCCGGACAGGGGGCGACTATGGCTACACCTTC; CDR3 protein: CASSRRTGGDYGYTF
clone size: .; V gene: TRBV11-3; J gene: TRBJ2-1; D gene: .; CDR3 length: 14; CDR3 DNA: TGTGCCAGCAGCCCCTCTAGCGCTGACAATGAGCAGTTCTTC; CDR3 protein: CASSPSSADNEQFF
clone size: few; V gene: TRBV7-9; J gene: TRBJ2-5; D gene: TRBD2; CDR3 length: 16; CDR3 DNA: TGTGCCAGCAGCTTAAGACTAGCGAATCGTCAAGAGACCCAGTACTTC; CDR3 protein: CASSLRLANRQETQYF
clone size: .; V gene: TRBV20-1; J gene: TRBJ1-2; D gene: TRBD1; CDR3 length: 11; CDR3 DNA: TGCAGTGCCCGGACAGGGAATGGCTACACCTTC; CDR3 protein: CSARTGNGYTF
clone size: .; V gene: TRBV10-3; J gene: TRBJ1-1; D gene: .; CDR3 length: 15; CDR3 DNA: TGTGCCATCAGTGACAGGCGTGGTTTGAACACTGAAGCTTTCTTT; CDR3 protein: CAISDRRGLNTEAFF
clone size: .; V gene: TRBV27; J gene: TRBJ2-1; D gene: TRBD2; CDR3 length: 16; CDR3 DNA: TGTGCCAGCAGTATATCACTAGCGGTCTCCTACAATGAGCAGTTCTTC; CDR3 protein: CASSISLAVSYNEQFF
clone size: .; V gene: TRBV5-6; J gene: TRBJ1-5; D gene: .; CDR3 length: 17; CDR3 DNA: TGTGCCAGCAGCTCCAGGTTGGAGGACAGCTTAAATCAGCCCCAGCATTTT; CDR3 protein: CASSSRLEDSLNQPQHF
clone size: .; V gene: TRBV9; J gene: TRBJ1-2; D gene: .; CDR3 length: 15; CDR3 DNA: TGTGCCAGCAGCGTAGCGACCGGACTCAACTATGGCTACACCTTC; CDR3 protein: CASSVATGLNYGYTF
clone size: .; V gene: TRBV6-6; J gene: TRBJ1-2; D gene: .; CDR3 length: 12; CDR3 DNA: TGTGCCAGCTCTACCCACCTAGATGGCTACACCTTC; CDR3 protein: CASSTHLDGYTF
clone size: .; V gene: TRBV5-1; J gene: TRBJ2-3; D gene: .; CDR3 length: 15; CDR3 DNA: TGCGCCAGCAGCTTGGCCGCAGGTGTGACAGATACGCAGTATTTT; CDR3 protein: CASSLAAGVTDTQYF
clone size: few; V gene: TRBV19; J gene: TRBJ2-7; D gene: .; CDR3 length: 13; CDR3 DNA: TGTGCCAGTACGACTAAGGGGGGGTACGAGCAGTACTTC; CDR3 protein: CASTTKGGYEQYF
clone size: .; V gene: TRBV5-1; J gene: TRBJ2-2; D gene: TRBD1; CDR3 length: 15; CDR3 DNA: TGCGCCAGCAGCCTCGGGACAGCGAACACCGGGGAGCTGTTTTTT; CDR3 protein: CASSLGTANTGELFF
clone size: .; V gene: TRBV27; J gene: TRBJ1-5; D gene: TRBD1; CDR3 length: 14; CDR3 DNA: TGTGCCAGCTGTCCGCGACAGGGGGATCAGCCCCAGCATTTT; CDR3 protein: CASCPRQGDQPQHF
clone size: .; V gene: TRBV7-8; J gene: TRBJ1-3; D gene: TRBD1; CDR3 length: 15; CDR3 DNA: TGTGCCAGCAGCTTTACAGGGGGCGAAGGAAACACCATATATTTT; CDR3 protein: CASSFTGGEGNTIYF
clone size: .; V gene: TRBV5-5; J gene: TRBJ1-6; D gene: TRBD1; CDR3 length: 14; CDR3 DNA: TGTGCCAGCGGAAACAGGGGGCGGGAATCACCCCTCCACTTT; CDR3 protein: CASGNRGRESPLHF
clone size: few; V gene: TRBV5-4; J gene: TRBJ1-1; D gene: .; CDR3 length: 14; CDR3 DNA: TGTGCCAGCAGTTCCGGTGGTTCGAACACTGAAGCTTTCTTT; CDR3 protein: CASSSGGSNTEAFF
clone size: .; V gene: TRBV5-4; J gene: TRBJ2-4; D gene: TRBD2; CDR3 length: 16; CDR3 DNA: TGTGCCAGCAGCTTTAGACTAGCGGGAGACGAGAACATTCAGTACTTC; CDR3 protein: CASSFRLAGDENIQYF
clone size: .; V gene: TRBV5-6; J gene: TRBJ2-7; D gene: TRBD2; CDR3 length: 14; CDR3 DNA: TGTGCCAGCAGCTTGCCGGGAGGATGGGGCGAGCAGTACTTC; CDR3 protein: CASSLPGGWGEQYF
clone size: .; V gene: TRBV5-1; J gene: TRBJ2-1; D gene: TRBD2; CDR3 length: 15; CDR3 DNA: TGCGCCAGCAGCCTGGAAGCGGGGGGCGGGGATGAGCAGTTCTTC; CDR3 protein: CASSLEAGGGDEQFF
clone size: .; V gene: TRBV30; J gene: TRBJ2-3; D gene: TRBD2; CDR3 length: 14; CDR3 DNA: TGTGCCGCCCCACTAGCGGGGTCAACAGATACGCAGTATTTT; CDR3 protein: CAAPLAGSTDTQYF
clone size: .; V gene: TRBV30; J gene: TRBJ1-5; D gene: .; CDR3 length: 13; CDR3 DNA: TGTGCCTGCACGACAGCCAACTCTCAGCCCCAGCATTTT; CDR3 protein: CACTTANSQPQHF
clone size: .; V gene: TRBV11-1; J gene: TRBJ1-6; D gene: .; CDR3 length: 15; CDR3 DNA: TGTGCCAGCAGCTCCATGGACAGTTATAATTCACCCCTCCACTTT; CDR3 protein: CASSSMDSYNSPLHF
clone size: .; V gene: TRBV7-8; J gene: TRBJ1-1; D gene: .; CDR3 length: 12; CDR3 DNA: TGTGCCAGCAGCCAACGGACACTTGAAGCTTTCTTT; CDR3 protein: CASSQRTLEAFF
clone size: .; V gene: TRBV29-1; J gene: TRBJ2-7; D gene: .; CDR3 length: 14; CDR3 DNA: TGCAGCGTTTCTACAGCGGAATTCACCTACGAGCAGTACTTC; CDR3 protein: CSVSTAEFTYEQYF
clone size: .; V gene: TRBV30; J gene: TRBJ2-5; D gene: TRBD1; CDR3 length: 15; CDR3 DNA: TGTGCCTGGAGCGCGCTCGGGACAGTCCAAGAGACCCAGTACTTC; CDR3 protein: CAWSALGTVQETQYF
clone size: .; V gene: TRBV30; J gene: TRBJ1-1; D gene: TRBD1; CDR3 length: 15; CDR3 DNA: TGTGCCTGGAGAGTAACCAGGACAGGGCCCACTGAAGCTTTCTTT; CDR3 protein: CAWRVTRTGPTEAFF
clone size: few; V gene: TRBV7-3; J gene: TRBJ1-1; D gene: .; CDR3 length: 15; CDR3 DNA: TGTGCCAGCAGCTCGACAGGACTCATGAACACTGAAGCTTTCTTT; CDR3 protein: CASSSTGLMNTEAFF
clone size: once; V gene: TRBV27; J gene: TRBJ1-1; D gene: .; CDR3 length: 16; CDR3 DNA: TGTGCCAGCAGTTTATCCGGGGGTTCGGGAAACACTGAAGCTTTCTTT; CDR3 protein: CASSLSGGSGNTEAFF
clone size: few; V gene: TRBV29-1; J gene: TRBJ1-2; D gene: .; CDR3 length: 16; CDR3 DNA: TGCAGCGTTACGGGACTCCAGGACTATGTAAACTATGGCTACACCTTC; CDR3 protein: CSVTGLQDYVNYGYTF
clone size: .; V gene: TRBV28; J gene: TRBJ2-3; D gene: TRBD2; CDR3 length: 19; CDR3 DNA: TGTGCCAGCAGTTCCCAGATCAAAGCGGGACCGCGCGGATTGGATACGCAGTATTTT; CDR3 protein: CASSSQIKAGPRGLDTQYF
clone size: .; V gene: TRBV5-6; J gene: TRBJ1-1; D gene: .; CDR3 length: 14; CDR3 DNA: TGTGCCAGCAGCTTGGGCAGGGTGAACACTGAAGCTTTCTTT; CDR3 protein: CASSLGRVNTEAFF